The 16 T cell receptor beta chains below all came from one sample that was sequenced in a study of cytomegalovirus exposure and HLA in healthy donors. Data came from immunoSEQ multiplex PCR; TCRdb stores just in-frame clones and leaves some out. The sample holds about 160,000 clones, approximately 87% seen once. Sequenced material: PBMCs. The receptors were gathered from a woman aged 30 to 39 in good health and CMV-seronegative.

This chain connects TRBV5-1 to TRBJ1-3; maybe TRBD1 (6 bases). Germline lookup yields CDR1 SGHRS and CDR2 YFSETQ. The CDR3 spans 14 residues. Between the trimmed V and J ends, which lost 0 bases and 4 bases, there was a span of 8 bases. CDR3 sequence: CASSLGGQGNTIYF. DNA of the CDR3: TGCGCCAGCAGCTTGGGGGGACAAGGAAACACCATATATTTT. Drawing the rest from reference TRBV5-1 and TRBJ1-3, the complete variable domain is KAGVTQTPRYLIKTRGQQVTLSCSPISGHRSVSWYQQTPGQGLQFLFEYFSETQRNKGNFPGRFSGRQFSNSRSEMNVSTLELGDSALYLCASSLGGQGNTIYFGEGSWLTVV.

The chain recombines TRBV5-1 with TRBJ2-7, with TRBD1 as a possible D gene (5 bases). Trimming took off 4 bases at V and 2 bases at J, with 13 bases between the two ends. Per the germline V gene, CDR1 is SGHRS and CDR2 is YFSETQ. The CDR3 has 14 residues. The CDR3 DNA sequence: TGCGCCAGCAGCCAGGACATTTTTCCCTACGAGCAGTACTTC. Translation gives CASSQDIFPYEQYF.

The CDR3 loop is CASSGPDRTGGYTF. The CDR3 DNA reads as TGTGCCAGCAGTGGACCGGACAGAACGGGGGGCTACACCTTC. V gene TRBV27 combines with J gene TRBJ1-2; a weak D match, TRBD1 (6 bases). The germline V gene encodes CDR1 MNHEY and CDR2 SMNVEV (reference sequence). The CDR3 runs to 14 residues. V gave up 5 bases and J gave up 8 bases, with 18 bases separating them.

The CDR3 nucleotides are TGTGCCAGCAGTTATTTACAGGGTACAACTTTCTTT. It yields the protein CASSYLQGTTFF. The chain carries TRBV6-5 and TRBJ1-1; TRBD1 might be the D (6 bases). V was pared by 3 bases and J by 12 bases, with 14 bases between. The CDR3 has 12 amino acids. Germline values: CDR1 MNHEY, CDR2 SVGAGI.

J is TRBJ2-7 and V is TRBV5-1; D gene unclear. The CDR3 totals 16 residues. Germline V CDR1 and CDR2: SGHRS, YFSETQ. Trimming removed 4 bases from V and 5 bases from J, with 22 bases in between. The CDR3 nucleotides read TGCGCCAGCAGCCCCGGCAGGAGTGGGAATATAGACGAGCAGTACTTC. It specifies CASSPGRSGNIDEQYF.

The chain couples TRBV5-6 to TRBJ1-4; possibly TRBD1 for D (6 bases). Germline values: CDR1 SGHDT, CDR2 YYEEEE. Between the trimmed V and J ends, which lost 2 bases and 6 bases, there was a span of 14 bases. The CDR3 is 15 amino acids. The CDR3 loop is CASSLVGGTDEKLFF. In nucleotides, the CDR3 is TGTGCCAGCAGCTTAGTGGGGGGCACGGATGAAAAACTGTTTTTT.

This chain connects TRBV5-1 to TRBJ2-7; D remains ambiguous. CDR3 length equals 13 residues. V was clipped by 4 bases and J by 3 bases, with 11 bases between them. Per the germline V gene, CDR1 is SGHRS and CDR2 is YFSETQ. The CDR3 bases are TGCGCCAGCAGCCGAGGCGAGCTCTACGAGCAGTACTTC. Translation: CASSRGELYEQYF.

The chain employs TRBV7-9 and TRBJ2-2, with 10 bases fitting TRBD2. Germline assignment: CDR1 SEHNR and CDR2 FQNEAQ (reference sequence). This CDR3 comprises 16 residues. V lost 4 bases, J lost 5 bases, and 7 bases stayed unmatched. CDR3 in amino acids: CASSSSGRAGTGELFF. CDR3 DNA sequence: TGTGCCAGCAGCTCCAGCGGGAGGGCCGGGACCGGGGAGCTGTTTTTT.

The rearrangement links TRBV4-1 to TRBJ2-5, with 8 bases matching TRBD2. This CDR3 has 15 amino acids. The V segment lost 4 bases and the J segment 5 bases; nucleotides outside the gene matches: 9. The germline CDR1 and CDR2 sequences are MGHRA and YSYEKL. CDR3 in amino acids: CASSLRGGFKETQYF. CDR3 nucleotides: TGCGCCAGCAGCCTTCGGGGGGGGTTTAAGGAGACCCAGTACTTC.

This clone was recorded once. The chain recombines TRBV10-3 with TRBJ2-7; TRBD2 agrees at 11 bases. V lost 4 bases and J lost 5; bases outside the gene matches: 10. The CDR3 totals 16 residues. Germline CDR1 reads ENHRY; CDR2 reads SYGVKD. The CDR3 loop reads CAISATTSGSSHEQYF. The CDR3 DNA sequence: TGTGCCATCAGTGCCACTACTAGCGGGAGTTCCCACGAGCAGTACTTC.

The chain combines TRBV11-1 with TRBJ2-3, with 7 bases that match TRBD1. The germline V gene encodes CDR1 SGHAT and CDR2 FQDESV (reference sequence). Trimming took 1 base from V and 0 from J; bases not matched to a gene: 4. The CDR3 is made up of 16 amino acids. The CDR3 DNA reads as TGTGCCAGCAGCTTAGATATGGGACAGAGCACAGATACGCAGTATTTT. Encoded protein: CASSLDMGQSTDTQYF.

The rearrangement uses TRBV6-5 and TRBJ2-2; D gene uncertain. CDR1 is MNHEY and CDR2 is SVGAGI in the germline V gene. The length of the CDR3 is 14 residues. Trimming removed 0 bases at V and 1 base at J, with 3 bases between. CDR3 loop: CASSYSKNTGELFF. The CDR3 nucleotides are TGTGCCAGCAGTTACTCTAAGAACACCGGGGAGCTGTTTTTT.

The J gene is TRBJ1-2, the V gene TRBV5-5; 8 bases are shared with TRBD1. CDR3 length: 14 amino acids. The V gene's germline CDR1 is SGHKS and CDR2 YYEKEE (reference sequence). Germline trimming cut 4 bases from V and 2 bases from J; bases unmatched to any gene: 4. The CDR3 bases are TGTGCCAGCAGCACCAGGACAGGGAACTATGGCTACACCTTC. Amino acid sequence: CASSTRTGNYGYTF.

The chain joins TRBV25-1 to TRBJ2-5; D not resolved. CDR1 and CDR2 from the germline V gene are MGHDK and SYGVNS. There are 13 residues in the CDR3. Trimming pared 8 bases from V and 5 bases from J, leaving 15 bases between. CDR3 nucleotides: TGTGCCAGCGCCTTCTCGGTGTGGGAGACCCAGTACTTC. It yields the protein CASAFSVWETQYF.

As DNA, the CDR3 is TGTGCCAGTGACAGGGGGCATCTGAACACTGAAGCTTTCTTT. This gives the protein CASDRGHLNTEAFF. V and J are TRBV2 and TRBJ1-1; 10 bases agree with TRBD1. The J segment lost 0 bases and the V segment lost 9 bases, leaving 4 bases of the junction unmatched. This CDR3 has 14 residues. Germline loops: CDR1 SNHLY, CDR2 FYNNEI.

The chain employs TRBV19 and TRBJ2-1, with TRBD2 identical over 10 bases. Germline V gene lookup returns CDR1 LNHDA and CDR2 SQIVND (reference sequence). V was pared by 2 bases and J by 0 bases, with 7 bases of the junction left unmatched. This CDR3 spans 18 amino acids. CDR3 region: CASSISSGRPFSYNEQFF. The CDR3 DNA reads as TGTGCCAGTAGTATAAGTAGCGGGAGGCCTTTCTCCTACAATGAGCAGTTCTTC.